Listed below are T cell receptor beta chains from one sample, sequenced in a study of CD8 T cells in Susac syndrome. A single record per CDR3 protein comes from TCRdb applying MiXCR to the immunoSEQ multiplex PCR reads. The data hold around 100,000 distinct CDR3 sequences, with around 96% observed a single time. The source material was CD8+ T cells from PBMCs. These TCRs come from a human donor with Susac syndrome. The CDR3 runs from the conserved cysteine through the conserved F or W. D genes are given only for firm matches. Clone size is shown for a subset of rows, as once, few, many or a class of expanded clone.

d_gene	abundance	v_gene	j_gene	CDR3aa	CDR3nt
-	-	TRBV12-5	TRBJ1-2	CASGSEVDGYTF	TGTGCTAGTGGGTCGGAAGTTGATGGCTACACCTTC
TRBD2	-	TRBV15	TRBJ2-1	CATRREDDLRGNEQFF	TGTGCCACCAGGCGGGAGGACGACTTGAGGGGGAATGAGCAGTTCTTC
-	-	TRBV6-5	TRBJ2-2	CASSYGSFAGELFF	TGTGCCAGCAGTTACGGATCCTTCGCCGGGGAGCTGTTTTTT
-	-	TRBV20-1	TRBJ2-7	CSGTFHSYEQYF	TGCAGCGGGACTTTTCACTCCTACGAGCAGTACTTC
TRBD1	-	TRBV18	TRBJ2-7	CASSPRDRGPYEQYF	TGTGCCAGCTCACCCCGGGACAGGGGTCCCTACGAGCAGTACTTC
-	-	TRBV27	TRBJ1-1	CASRPGNTEAFF	TGTGCCAGCCGTCCAGGTAACACTGAAGCTTTCTTT
TRBD1	-	TRBV10-3	TRBJ2-7	CAIRFGQGANEQYF	TGTGCCATCAGGTTCGGACAGGGCGCCAACGAGCAGTACTTC
TRBD1	-	TRBV11-2	TRBJ2-1	CASSRQGALGNEQFF	TGTGCCAGCAGCCGACAGGGGGCGCTTGGCAATGAGCAGTTCTTC
-	-	TRBV4-2	TRBJ1-2	CASSQGGAGSYGYTF	TGTGCCAGCAGCCAAGGGGGGGCAGGTTCCTATGGCTACACCTTC
TRBD1	-	TRBV12-3/TRBV12-4	TRBJ2-3	CASSLRGGATDTQYF	TGTGCCAGCAGTTTAAGAGGGGGCGCGACAGATACGCAGTATTTT
TRBD1	-	TRBV15	TRBJ2-7	CATSRGQGFRFSSYEQYF	TGTGCCACCAGCAGAGGACAGGGGTTCCGCTTCAGCTCCTACGAGCAGTACTTC
-	-	TRBV7-2	TRBJ2-5	CASSLAAGPETQYF	TGTGCCAGCAGCTTAGCGGCGGGCCCGGAGACCCAGTACTTC
-	-	TRBV7-2	TRBJ2-7	CASSLYPISSYEQYF	TGTGCCAGCAGCTTATACCCGATCAGCTCCTACGAGCAGTACTTC
-	-	TRBV20-1	TRBJ2-3	CSATVGGTDTQYF	TGCAGTGCTACGGTGGGAGGCACAGATACGCAGTATTTT
-	-	TRBV9	TRBJ2-3	CASSVFSTSTDTQYF	TGTGCCAGCAGCGTATTCTCTACTAGCACAGATACGCAGTATTTT
TRBD2	-	TRBV24-1	TRBJ2-1	CATSDQTSDEQFF	TGTGCCACCAGTGACCAAACTAGCGATGAGCAGTTCTTC
TRBD2	-	TRBV9	TRBJ2-1	CASSLYRDYSPSGSYNEQFF	TGTGCCAGCAGCCTTTACCGGGACTACTCTCCCTCAGGCTCCTACAATGAGCAGTTCTTC
-	-	TRBV9	TRBJ1-2	CASSGVPPTDNYGYTF	TGTGCCAGCAGCGGAGTCCCTCCAACAGATAACTATGGCTACACCTTC
-	-	TRBV14	TRBJ2-7	CASSQISGQSYEQYF	TGTGCCAGCAGCCAAATCTCAGGGCAGTCCTACGAGCAGTACTTC
TRBD2	-	TRBV29-1	TRBJ2-7	CSVVGREGVEQYF	TGCAGCGTTGTAGGCAGGGAGGGAGTCGAGCAGTACTTC
-	-	TRBV20-1	TRBJ2-7	CSARDLDTYEQYF	TGCAGTGCTAGAGATTTGGACACCTACGAGCAGTACTTC
TRBD2	-	TRBV24-1	TRBJ2-1	CATSDQTVSGPNNEQFF	TGTGCCACCAGTGACCAAACGGTTAGCGGGCCGAACAATGAGCAGTTCTTC
-	-	TRBV29-1	TRBJ2-1	CSVEEFGGNEQFF	TGCAGCGTTGAAGAGTTCGGGGGTAATGAGCAGTTCTTC
-	-	TRBV18	TRBJ2-5	CASSPREETQYF	TGTGCCAGCTCACCACGGGAAGAGACCCAGTACTTC
-	-	TRBV23-1	TRBJ1-1	CASSQSRGRNCRDTEAFF	TGCGCCAGCAGTCAATCGAGGGGCAGGAATTGTCGGGACACTGAAGCTTTCTTT
-	-	TRBV20-1	TRBJ1-1	CSARDSNTEAFF	TGCAGTGCTAGAGACTCGAACACTGAAGCTTTCTTT
TRBD1	-	TRBV4-1	TRBJ1-2	CASSHTWDSLNYGYTF	TGCGCCAGCAGCCATACTTGGGACAGCCTTAACTATGGCTACACCTTC
TRBD2	-	TRBV28	TRBJ2-5	CASSSLLSGESEKETQYF	TGTGCCAGCAGTTCCCTACTAAGCGGGGAAAGTGAGAAAGAGACCCAGTACTTC
TRBD1	-	TRBV28	TRBJ2-7	CASSLWTGGSYEQYF	TGTGCCAGCAGTTTGTGGACAGGGGGTTCCTACGAGCAGTACTTC
-	once	TRBV10-2	TRBJ1-1	CASSDGGFWAEAFF	TGCGCCAGCAGTGATGGGGGGTTCTGGGCTGAAGCTTTCTTT
-	-	TRBV29-1	TRBJ2-1	CSAQDGADYNEQFF	TGCAGCGCACAGGACGGGGCAGATTACAATGAGCAGTTCTTC
TRBD1	-	TRBV27	TRBJ2-7	CASSSRQGPYEQYF	TGTGCCAGCAGTTCCAGACAGGGACCCTACGAGCAGTACTTC
TRBD2	once	TRBV19	TRBJ2-1	CASKAREVHNEQFF	TGTGCCAGTAAAGCTCGGGAGGTTCACAATGAGCAGTTCTTC
-	-	TRBV20-1	TRBJ2-5	CSARPDTPSGETQYF	TGCAGTGCTAGACCCGACACTCCCTCTGGGGAGACCCAGTACTTC
-	-	TRBV7-3	TRBJ1-1	CASSLASGGTEAFF	TGTGCCAGCAGCTTAGCCTCCGGGGGCACTGAAGCTTTCTTT
-	-	TRBV19	TRBJ1-1	CASSPGKNTEAFF	TGTGCCAGTAGTCCCGGGAAGAACACTGAAGCTTTCTTT
TRBD1	-	TRBV29-1	TRBJ1-1	CSVGLRQGNTEAFF	TGCAGCGTTGGTCTTAGACAGGGGAACACTGAAGCTTTCTTT
-	once	TRBV19	TRBJ1-5	CASSMTSNQPQHF	TGTGCCAGTAGTATGACAAGCAATCAGCCCCAGCATTTT